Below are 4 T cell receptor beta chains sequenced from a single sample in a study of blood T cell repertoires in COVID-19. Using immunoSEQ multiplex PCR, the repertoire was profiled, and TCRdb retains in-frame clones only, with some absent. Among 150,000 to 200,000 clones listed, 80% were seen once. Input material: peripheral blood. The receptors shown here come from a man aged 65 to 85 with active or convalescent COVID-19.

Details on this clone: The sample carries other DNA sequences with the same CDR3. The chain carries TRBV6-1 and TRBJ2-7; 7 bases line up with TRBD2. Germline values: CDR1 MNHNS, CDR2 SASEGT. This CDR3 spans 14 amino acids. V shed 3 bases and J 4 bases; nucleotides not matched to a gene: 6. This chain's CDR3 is CASSEGGFGYEQYF. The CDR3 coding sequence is TGTGCCAGCAGTGAGGGGGGGTTTGGGTACGAGCAGTACTTC.

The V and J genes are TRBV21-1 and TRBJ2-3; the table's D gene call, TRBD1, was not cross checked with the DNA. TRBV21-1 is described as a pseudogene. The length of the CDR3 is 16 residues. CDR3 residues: CASSKGGQGEKDTQYF. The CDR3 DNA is TGTGCCAGCAGCAAAGGAGGACAGGGGGAGAAAGATACGCAGTATTTT.

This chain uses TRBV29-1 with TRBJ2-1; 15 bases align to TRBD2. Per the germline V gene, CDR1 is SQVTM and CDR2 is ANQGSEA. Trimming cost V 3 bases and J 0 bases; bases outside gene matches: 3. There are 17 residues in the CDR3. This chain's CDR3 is CSVEGLAGGRSYNEQFF. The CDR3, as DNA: TGCAGCGTTGAGGGACTAGCGGGGGGCCGCTCCTACAATGAGCAGTTCTTC.

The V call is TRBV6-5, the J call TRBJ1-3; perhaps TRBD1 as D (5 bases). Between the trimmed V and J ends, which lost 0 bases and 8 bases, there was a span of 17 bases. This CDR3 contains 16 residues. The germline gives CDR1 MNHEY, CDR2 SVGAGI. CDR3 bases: TGTGCCAGCAGTTACTCTTCGACCCGTGTGGGGCACACCATATATTTT. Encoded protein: CASSYSSTRVGHTIYF.